This TCR beta chain was found in a study of beta chain features in type 1 diabetes. Trimming took off 0 bases at V and 8 bases at J, with 11 bases between the two ends. This CDR3 contains 13 residues. Looked up from germline, CDR1 is SGDLS and CDR2 is YYNGEE. The sequenced template was cDNA made from the entire isolated RNA. Sequencing was performed with immunoSEQ multiplex PCR; in TCRdb, only in-frame clones are kept and a portion is missing. The sample has about 620,000 clones, around 15% seen once. The receptor was isolated from a man aged 18 to 29 in good health. Sample: naive CD4+ T cells from blood. This chain joins TRBV9 and TRBJ1-2; no clear D gene. The CDR3 protein is CASSVVGGGGYTF. CDR3 nucleotides: TGTGCCAGCAGCGTAGTCGGTGGCGGAGGCTACACCTTC. Filled out from reference TRBV9 and TRBJ1-2, the complete variable domain reads DSGVTQTPKHLITATGQRVTLRCSPRSGDLSVYWYQQSLDQGLQFLIQYYNGEERAKGNILERFSAQQFPDLHSELNLSSLELGDSALYFCASSVVGGGGYTFGSGTRLTVV.